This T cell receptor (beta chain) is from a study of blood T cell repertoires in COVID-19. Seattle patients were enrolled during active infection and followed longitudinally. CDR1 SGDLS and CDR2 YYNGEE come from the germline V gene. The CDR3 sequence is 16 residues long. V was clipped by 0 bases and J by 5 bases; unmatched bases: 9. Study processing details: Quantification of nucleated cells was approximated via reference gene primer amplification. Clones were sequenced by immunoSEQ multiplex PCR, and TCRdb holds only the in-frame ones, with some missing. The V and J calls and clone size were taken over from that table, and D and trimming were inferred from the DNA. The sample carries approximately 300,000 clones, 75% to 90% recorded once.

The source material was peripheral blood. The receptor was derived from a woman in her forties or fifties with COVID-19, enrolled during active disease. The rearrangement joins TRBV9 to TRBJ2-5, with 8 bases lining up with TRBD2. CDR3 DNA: TGTGCCAGCAGCGTAGGTAGCGGGACCCCAGTGGAGACCCAGTACTTC. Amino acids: CASSVGSGTPVETQYF.